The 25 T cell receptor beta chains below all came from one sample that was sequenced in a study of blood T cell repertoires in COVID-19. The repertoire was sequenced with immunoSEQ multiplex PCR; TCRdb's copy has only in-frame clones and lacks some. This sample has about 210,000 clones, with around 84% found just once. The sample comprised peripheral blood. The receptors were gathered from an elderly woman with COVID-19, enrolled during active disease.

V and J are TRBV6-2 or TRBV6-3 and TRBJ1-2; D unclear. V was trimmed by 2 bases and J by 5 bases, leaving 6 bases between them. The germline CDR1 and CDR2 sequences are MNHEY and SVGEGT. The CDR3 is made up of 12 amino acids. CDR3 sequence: CASSYIQYGYTF. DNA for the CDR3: TGTGCCAGCAGTTACATCCAGTATGGCTACACCTTC.

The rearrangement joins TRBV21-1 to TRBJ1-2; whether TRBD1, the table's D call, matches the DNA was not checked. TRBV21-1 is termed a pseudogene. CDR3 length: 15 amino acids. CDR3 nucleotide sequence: TGTGCCAGCAGCGCTCCAGGACACCTTAACTATGGCTACACCTTC. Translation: CASSAPGHLNYGYTF.

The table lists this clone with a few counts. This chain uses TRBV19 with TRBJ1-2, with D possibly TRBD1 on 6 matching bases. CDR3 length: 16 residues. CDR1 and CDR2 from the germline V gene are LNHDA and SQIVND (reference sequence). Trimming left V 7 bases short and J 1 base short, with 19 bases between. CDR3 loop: CASTPRPRGSNYGYTF. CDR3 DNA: TGTGCCAGTACTCCGAGGCCCAGGGGTAGTAACTATGGCTACACCTTC.

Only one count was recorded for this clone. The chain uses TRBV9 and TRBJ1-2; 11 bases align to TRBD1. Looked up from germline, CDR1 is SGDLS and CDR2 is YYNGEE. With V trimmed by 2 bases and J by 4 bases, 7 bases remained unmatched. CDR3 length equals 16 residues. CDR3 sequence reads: CASSVSGTGGVYGYTF. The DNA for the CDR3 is TGTGCCAGCAGCGTCTCCGGGACAGGGGGAGTCTATGGCTACACCTTC.

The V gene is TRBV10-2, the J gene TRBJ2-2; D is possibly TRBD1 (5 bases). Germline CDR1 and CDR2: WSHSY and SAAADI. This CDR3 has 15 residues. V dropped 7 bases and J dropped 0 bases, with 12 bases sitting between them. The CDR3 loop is CASMGPITNTGELFF. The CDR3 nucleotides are TGCGCCAGCATGGGGCCCATTACGAACACCGGGGAGCTGTTTTTT.

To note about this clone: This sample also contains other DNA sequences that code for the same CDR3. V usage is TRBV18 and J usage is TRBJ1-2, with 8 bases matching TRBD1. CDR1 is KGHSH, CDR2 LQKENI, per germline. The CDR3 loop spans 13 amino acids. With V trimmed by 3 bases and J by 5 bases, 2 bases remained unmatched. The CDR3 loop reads CASSPDRDYGYTF. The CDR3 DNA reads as TGTGCCAGCTCACCGGACAGGGATTATGGCTACACCTTC. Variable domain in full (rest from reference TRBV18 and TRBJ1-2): NAGVMQNPRHLVRRRGQEARLRCSPMKGHSHVYWYRQLPEEGLKFMVYLQKENIIDESGMPKERFSAEFPKEGPSILRIQQVVRGDSAAYFCASSPDRDYGYTFGSGTRLTVV.

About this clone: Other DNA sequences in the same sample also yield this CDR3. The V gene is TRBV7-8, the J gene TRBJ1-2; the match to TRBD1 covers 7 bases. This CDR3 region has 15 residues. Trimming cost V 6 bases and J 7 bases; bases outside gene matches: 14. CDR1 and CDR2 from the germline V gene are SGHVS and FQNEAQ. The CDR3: CASRATGVALGGYTF. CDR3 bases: TGTGCCAGCAGGGCAACAGGGGTCGCCTTGGGTGGCTACACCTTC.

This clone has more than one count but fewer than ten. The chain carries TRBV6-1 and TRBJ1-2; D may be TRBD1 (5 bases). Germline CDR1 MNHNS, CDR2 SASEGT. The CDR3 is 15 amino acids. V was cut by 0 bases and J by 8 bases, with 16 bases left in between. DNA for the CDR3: TGTGCCAGCAGTGAAGCCGCCCGGCCCCAGGGAGGCTACACCTTC. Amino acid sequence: CASSEAARPQGGYTF.

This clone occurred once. In DNA form, the CDR3 reads TGTGCCAGCAGCCCGACTAGCGGGGGGGAAACCTTCCGGGAGACCCAGTACTTC. Translating gives CASSPTSGGETFRETQYF. The chain uses TRBV7-9 and TRBJ2-5; 14 nucleotides agree with TRBD2. The germline V gene encodes CDR1 SEHNR and CDR2 FQNEAQ (reference sequence). The CDR3 spans 18 residues. V shed 5 bases, J shed 5 bases, and the junction held 13 bases outside the gene matches.

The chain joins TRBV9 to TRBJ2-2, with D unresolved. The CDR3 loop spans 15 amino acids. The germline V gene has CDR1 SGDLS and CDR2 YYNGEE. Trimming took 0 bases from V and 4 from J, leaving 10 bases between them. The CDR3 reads CASSVGQTGTGELFF. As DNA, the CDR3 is TGTGCCAGCAGCGTAGGGCAGACTGGCACCGGGGAGCTGTTTTTT.

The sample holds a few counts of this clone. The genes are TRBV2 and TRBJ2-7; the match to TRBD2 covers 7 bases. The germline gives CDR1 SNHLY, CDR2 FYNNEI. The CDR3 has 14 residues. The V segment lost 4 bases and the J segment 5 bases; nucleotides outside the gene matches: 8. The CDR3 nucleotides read TGTGCCAGCAGTGTACGAGGGAGGGGTCACGAGCAGTACTTC. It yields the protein CASSVRGRGHEQYF.

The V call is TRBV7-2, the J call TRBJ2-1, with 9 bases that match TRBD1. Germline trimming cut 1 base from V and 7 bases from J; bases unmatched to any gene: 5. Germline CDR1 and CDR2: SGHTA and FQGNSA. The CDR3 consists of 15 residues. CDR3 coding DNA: TGTGCCAGCAGCTTAGGTACAGGGGGCAGGAATGAGCAGTTCTTC. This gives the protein CASSLGTGGRNEQFF.

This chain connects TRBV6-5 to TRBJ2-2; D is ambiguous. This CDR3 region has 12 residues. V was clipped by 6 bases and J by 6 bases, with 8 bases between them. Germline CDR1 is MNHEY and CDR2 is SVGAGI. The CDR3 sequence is CASSLDSGELFF. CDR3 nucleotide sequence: TGTGCCAGCAGCCTAGATTCCGGGGAGCTGTTTTTT.

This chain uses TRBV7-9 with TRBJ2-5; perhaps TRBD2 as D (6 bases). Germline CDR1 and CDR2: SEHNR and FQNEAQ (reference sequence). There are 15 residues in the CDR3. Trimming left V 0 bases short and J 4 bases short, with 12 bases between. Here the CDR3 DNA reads TGTGCCAGCAGCTTAGCGCGGAGGGGAGTAGAGACCCAGTACTTC. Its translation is CASSLARRGVETQYF. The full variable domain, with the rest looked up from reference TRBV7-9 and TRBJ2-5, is DTGVSQNPRHKITKRGQNVTFRCDPISEHNRLYWYRQTLGQGPEFLTYFQNEAQLEKSRLLSDRFSAERPKGSFSTLEIQRTEQGDSAMYLCASSLARRGVETQYFGPGTRLLVL.

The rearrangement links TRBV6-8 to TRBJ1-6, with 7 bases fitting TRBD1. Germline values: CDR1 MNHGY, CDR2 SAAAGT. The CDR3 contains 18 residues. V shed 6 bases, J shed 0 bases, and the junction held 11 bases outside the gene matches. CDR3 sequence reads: CASRLQGKVSSYNSPLHF. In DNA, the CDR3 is TGTGCCAGCAGACTACAGGGGAAGGTGAGCTCCTATAATTCACCCCTCCACTTT.

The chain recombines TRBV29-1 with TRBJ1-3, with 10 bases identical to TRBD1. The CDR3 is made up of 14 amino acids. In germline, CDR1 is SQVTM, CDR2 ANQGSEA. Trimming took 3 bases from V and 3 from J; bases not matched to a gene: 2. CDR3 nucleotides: TGCAGCGTTGATGGACAGGGGGTTGGAAACACCATATATTTT. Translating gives CSVDGQGVGNTIYF.

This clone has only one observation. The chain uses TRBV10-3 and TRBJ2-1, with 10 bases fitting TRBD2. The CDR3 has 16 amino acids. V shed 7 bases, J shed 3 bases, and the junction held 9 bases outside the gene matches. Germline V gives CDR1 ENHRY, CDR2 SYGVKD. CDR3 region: CAITEASGGLYNEQFF. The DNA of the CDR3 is TGTGCCATCACCGAGGCTAGCGGGGGCCTCTACAATGAGCAGTTCTTC.

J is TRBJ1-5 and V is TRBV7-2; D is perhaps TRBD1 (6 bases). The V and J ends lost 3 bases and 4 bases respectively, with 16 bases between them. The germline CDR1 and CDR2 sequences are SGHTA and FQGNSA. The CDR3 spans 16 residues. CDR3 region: CASSFGRGSVNQPQHF. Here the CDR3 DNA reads TGTGCCAGCAGCTTTGGGAGGGGGTCGGTTAATCAGCCCCAGCATTTT.

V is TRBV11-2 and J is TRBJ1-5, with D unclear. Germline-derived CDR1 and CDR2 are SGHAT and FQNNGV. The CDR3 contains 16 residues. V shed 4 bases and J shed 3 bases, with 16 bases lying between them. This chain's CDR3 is CASSSQANIPNQPQHF. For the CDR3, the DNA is TGTGCCAGCAGCTCCCAGGCGAATATTCCCAATCAGCCCCAGCATTTT.

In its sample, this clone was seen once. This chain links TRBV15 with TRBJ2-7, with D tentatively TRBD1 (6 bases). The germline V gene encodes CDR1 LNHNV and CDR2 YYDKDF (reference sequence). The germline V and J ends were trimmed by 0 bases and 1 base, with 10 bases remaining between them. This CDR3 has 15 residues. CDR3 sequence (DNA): TGTGCCACCAGCAGAGATTGGGACAAATCCTACGAGCAGTACTTC. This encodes CATSRDWDKSYEQYF. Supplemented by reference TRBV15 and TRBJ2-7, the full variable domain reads DAMVIQNPRYQVTQFGKPVTLSCSQTLNHNVMYWYQQKSSQAPKLLFHYYDKDFNNEADTPDNFQSRRPNTSFCFLDIRSPGLGDTAMYLCATSRDWDKSYEQYFGPGTRLTVT.

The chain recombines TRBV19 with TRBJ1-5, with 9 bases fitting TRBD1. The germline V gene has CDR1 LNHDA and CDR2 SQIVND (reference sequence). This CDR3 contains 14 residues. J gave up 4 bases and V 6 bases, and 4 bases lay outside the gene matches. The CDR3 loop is CASRPTGGNQPQHF. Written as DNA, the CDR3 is TGTGCCAGTAGGCCGACAGGGGGGAATCAGCCCCAGCATTTT.

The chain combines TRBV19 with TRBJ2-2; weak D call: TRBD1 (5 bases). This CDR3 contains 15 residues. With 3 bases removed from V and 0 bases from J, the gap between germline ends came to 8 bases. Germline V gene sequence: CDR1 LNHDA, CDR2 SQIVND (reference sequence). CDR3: CASSMVGPNTGELFF. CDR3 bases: TGTGCCAGTAGTATGGTGGGGCCGAACACCGGGGAGCTGTTTTTT.

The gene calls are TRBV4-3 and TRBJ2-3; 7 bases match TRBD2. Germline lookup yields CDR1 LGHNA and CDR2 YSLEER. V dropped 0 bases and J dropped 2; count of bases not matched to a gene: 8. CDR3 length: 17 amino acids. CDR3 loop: CASSQDKLTSSTDTQYF. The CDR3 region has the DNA TGCGCCAGCAGCCAAGATAAGTTGACTAGCTCCACAGATACGCAGTATTTT.

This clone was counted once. CDR3 nucleotides: TGCAGCGTTGAGTCAGGGGTCGGCTACACCTTC. Residues: CSVESGVGYTF. This sequence joins TRBV29-1 and TRBJ1-2; a possible D gene is TRBD1 (6 bases). The CDR3 loop spans 11 amino acids. Germline V gives CDR1 SQVTM, CDR2 ANQGSEA. V was shortened by 3 bases and J by 8 bases, with 10 bases between the two germline ends.

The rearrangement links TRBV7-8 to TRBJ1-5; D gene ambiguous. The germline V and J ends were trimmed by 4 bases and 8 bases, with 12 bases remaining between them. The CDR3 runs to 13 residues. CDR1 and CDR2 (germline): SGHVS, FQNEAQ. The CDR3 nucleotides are TGTGCCAGCAGCTCCCAGCCACGGGAGCCCCAGCATTTT. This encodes CASSSQPREPQHF.